The clone carrying this TCR beta chain was found a few times. What it binds is not known. Unique molecular identifiers were incorporated during preparation of the TCRbeta library. One entry per CDR3 protein, called by TCRdb with MiXCR from the PCR reads. The sample contains 70,000 to 95,000 distinct CDR3 sequences, 15% to 18% of which appear only once. This sample stems from a study of T-cell reconstitution after alpha-beta-depleted transplantation in children. Study-wide points: Recipient T cells and thymic progenitors that survived were the source of the high TCRbeta diversity seen at day 60 in some patients. Several hundred expanded graft clones reportedly gave rise to the alpha-beta T cells present about two months after transplant. At one year after transplant, newly produced T cells mostly accounted for T-cell counts and diversity.

The CDR3 covers 16 residues. V was cut by 5 bases and J by 0 bases, with 17 bases left in between. Germline V gives CDR1 SEHNR, CDR2 FQNEAQ (reference sequence). Specimen: PBMCs, mostly from graft donor cells, collected 180 days after TCRalphabeta/CD19-depleted stem cell transplant. The rearrangement links TRBV7-9 to TRBJ2-7; D gene unclear. The receptor was isolated from a male patient aged 2 to 10 who had a stem cell transplant for acute lymphoblastic leukemia, so the T cells may come from the graft donor. DNA for the CDR3: TGTGCCAGCAGCCATTCCCCCCAAGAAAACTCCTACGAGCAGTACTTC. This gives the protein CASSHSPQENSYEQYF.